The subject of this entry is one T cell receptor (beta chain). This entry belongs to a study of PD-1 blockade in classical Hodgkin lymphoma. Study summary: The study gave patients nivolumab 3 mg/kg intravenously every 2 weeks.

Brentuximab vedotin exposure varied among the patients, all of whom had relapsed after autologous stem cell transplantation. Method: immunoSEQ multiplex PCR; TCRdb's copy keeps in-frame clones and lacks some. This sample carries about 4,300 clones, more than 55% of them seen once, and the ten largest clones take roughly a third. The CDR3 sequence is 13 residues long. The germline V gene encodes CDR1 LNHDA and CDR2 SQIVND (reference sequence). Between the trimmed V and J ends, which lost 10 bases and 1 base, there was a span of 13 bases. The source material was peripheral blood mononuclear cells (PBMCs), sampled at baseline. The clonotype comes from a human donor with classical Hodgkin lymphoma. This chain joins TRBV19 and TRBJ2-5; the D gene is possibly TRBD1 (6 bases). CDR3 region: CATAGDLQETQYF. In nucleotides, the CDR3 is TGTGCCACGGCAGGGGACCTCCAAGAGACCCAGTACTTC.